The present TCR beta chain was sequenced within a study of blood T cell repertoires in COVID-19. As for the study in general: COVID-19 samples from acute and convalescent phases originated in the United States, Italy and Spain. T cells, B-cell-depleted T cells, or PBMCs provided the cDNA or gDNA that served as material.

Original processing notes: The authors estimated nucleated cell counts from reference gene primer amplification. Sequenced by immunoSEQ multiplex PCR; TCRdb stores in-frame clones only, minus some. V and J calls and clone size are those listed in that table; D and trimming were worked out from the DNA. This sample has tens of thousands of clones, with around nine tenths found just once. This CDR3 is 19 amino acids long. Germline V gives CDR1 LGHNA, CDR2 YSLEER. Trimming removed 6 bases from V and 1 base from J; junction bases left unmatched: 13. The sequenced sample consisted of peripheral blood. J is TRBJ2-3 and V is TRBV4-3; 13 bases map to TRBD2. The origin of this receptor is a man in his 60s with acute or convalescent COVID-19. The CDR3 DNA follows: TGCGCCAGCAGTCAAACTAGCGGGGGGGCCATCAGGGGCACAGATACGCAGTATTTT. Translated, it gives CASSQTSGGAIRGTDTQYF.